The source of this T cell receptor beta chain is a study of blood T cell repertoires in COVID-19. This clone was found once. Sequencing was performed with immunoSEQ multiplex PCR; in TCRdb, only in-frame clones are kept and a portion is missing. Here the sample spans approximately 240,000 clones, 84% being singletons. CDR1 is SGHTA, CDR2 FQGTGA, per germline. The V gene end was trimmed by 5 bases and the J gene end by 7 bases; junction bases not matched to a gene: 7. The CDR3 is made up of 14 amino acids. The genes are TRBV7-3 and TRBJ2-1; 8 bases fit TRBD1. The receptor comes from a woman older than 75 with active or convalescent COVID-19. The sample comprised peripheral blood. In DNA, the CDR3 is TGTGCCAGCAGCCCGGACAGGGTGGGAAATGAGCAGTTCTTC. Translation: CASSPDRVGNEQFF.